These T cell receptor beta chains were read from a single sample in a study of T cells in Graves' hyperthyroidism and ophthalmopathy. TCRdb re-derived calls from the multiplex PCR reads in MiXCR, one entry per CDR3 protein. The sample contains 600,000 or so distinct CDR3 sequences, approximately 15% of which appear only once. The sample comprised blood. The receptor source for this set is a woman between 50 and 59 years old with Graves' ophthalmopathy. CDR3s include the opening cysteine and the closing phenylalanine or tryptophan. The D gene is left open where the match is weak. Not every row has a clone size; where given, it reads once, few, many or a size class.

j_gene,abundance,v_gene,d_gene,CDR3nt,CDR3aa
TRBJ1-5,.,TRBV27,.,TGTGCCAGCGCCCCTCACCTGGGGGCCATCAATCAGCCCCAGCATTTT,CASAPHLGAINQPQHF
TRBJ1-6,.,TRBV6-1,.,TGTGCCAGCAGCCCCAAACGGGGGGACGGGATGGCCAATTCACCCCTCCACTTT,CASSPKRGDGMANSPLHF
TRBJ1-1,few,TRBV6-5,.,TGTGCCAGCAGTTACGGCTTCTCGAACACTGAAGCTTTCTTT,CASSYGFSNTEAFF
TRBJ2-3,many,TRBV27,TRBD2,TGTGCCAGCAGTTTTGCCTTCCTAGCGGTCACAGATACGCAGTATTTT,CASSFAFLAVTDTQYF
TRBJ1-3,few,TRBV6-5,.,TGTGCCAGCAGTTACAGCCCCCCCGGGACCTCTGGAAACACCATATATTTT,CASSYSPPGTSGNTIYF
TRBJ2-3,many,TRBV7-8,TRBD2,TGTGCCAGCAGACGACCGGGAGGGGACACAGATACGCAGTATTTT,CASRRPGGDTDTQYF
TRBJ2-1,few,TRBV9,.,TGTGCCAGCAGCGTAAGTCAGGGGAGGGGCTACAATGAGCAGTTCTTC,CASSVSQGRGYNEQFF
TRBJ2-7,many,TRBV7-8,TRBD2,TGTGCCAGCAGCACTAGCGGGAGTTACGAGCAGTACTTC,CASSTSGSYEQYF
TRBJ2-2,.,TRBV10-2,.,TGCGCCAGCAGACTTCACGGGGAGCTGTTTTTT,CASRLHGELFF
TRBJ2-2,many,TRBV28,.,TGTGCCAGCAGTTTATCCCAGGGCGGGACCGGGGAGCTGTTTTTT,CASSLSQGGTGELFF
TRBJ2-1,many,TRBV7-6,.,TGTGCCAGCAGCTCCTGGAGGGACAATGAGCAGTTCTTC,CASSSWRDNEQFF
TRBJ1-5,few,TRBV20-1,.,TGCAGTGCTAGAGATCCGAAGAGGGGTAGCAATCAGCCCCAGCATTTT,CSARDPKRGSNQPQHF
TRBJ2-1,many,TRBV24-1,.,TGTGCCACCAGTGAAAACGGATCCTACAATGAGCAGTTCTTC,CATSENGSYNEQFF
TRBJ2-1,many,TRBV3-1,.,TGTGCCAGCAGCCCCCAGGGGGAGGGAGTTAGTATTGAGCAGTTCTTC,CASSPQGEGVSIEQFF
TRBJ2-1,.,TRBV11-2,TRBD2,TGTGCCAGCAGAACCGGGACTAGCGGGAGGGAAAAGAATGAGCAGTTCTTC,CASRTGTSGREKNEQFF
TRBJ2-7,many,TRBV20-1,TRBD2,TGCAGTGCTAGAGATGGCGGGAGGTTACTCTACGAGCAGTACTTC,CSARDGGRLLYEQYF
TRBJ2-5,many,TRBV28,TRBD1,TGTGCCAGCAGAAAGACAGGGGGAAGGGAGACCCAGTACTTC,CASRKTGGRETQYF
TRBJ2-5,.,TRBV18,TRBD1,TGTGCCAGCTCACCAAAAACCTCGACAGGGCCTCCGGAGACCCAGTACTTC,CASSPKTSTGPPETQYF
TRBJ2-5,many,TRBV7-8,TRBD2,TGTGCCAGCAGCTTATCTCTAGCGGTCCAAGAGACCCAGTACTTC,CASSLSLAVQETQYF
TRBJ2-1,few,TRBV7-9,TRBD2,TGTGCCAGCAGCTTGCCGTGGACTAGCGGACAATTATACAATGAGCAGTTCTTC,CASSLPWTSGQLYNEQFF
TRBJ2-3,many,TRBV11-2,.,TGTGCCAGCATTCTCGGGAGAGGGACAGATACGCAGTATTTT,CASILGRGTDTQYF
TRBJ2-1,.,TRBV7-2,.,TGTACCAGCAGCTTAGCGCAGACCCCCTACAATGAGCAGTTCTTC,CTSSLAQTPYNEQFF